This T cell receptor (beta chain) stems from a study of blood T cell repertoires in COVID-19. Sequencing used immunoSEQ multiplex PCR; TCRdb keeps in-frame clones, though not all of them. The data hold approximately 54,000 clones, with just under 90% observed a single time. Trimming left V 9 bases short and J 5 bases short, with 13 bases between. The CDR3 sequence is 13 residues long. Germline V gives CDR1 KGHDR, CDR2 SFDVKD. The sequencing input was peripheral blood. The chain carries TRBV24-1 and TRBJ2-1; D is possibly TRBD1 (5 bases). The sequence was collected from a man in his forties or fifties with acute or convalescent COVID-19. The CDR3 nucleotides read TGTGCCACCGAACCTCAGGGCAACAATGAGCAGTTCTTC. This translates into CATEPQGNNEQFF.